Here is one T cell receptor beta chain with its context. These data come from a study of cytomegalovirus exposure and HLA in healthy donors. The PCR employed 60 Vbeta primers together with 13 Jbeta primers. Clones were sequenced by immunoSEQ multiplex PCR, and TCRdb holds only the in-frame ones, with some missing. The table lists around 200,000 clones, roughly 79% of them singletons. Unmatched junction bases numbered 11, after V lost 3 bases and J lost 4 bases. The V gene's germline CDR1 is ENHRY and CDR2 SYGVKD. This CDR3 has 17 amino acids. The chain is built from TRBV10-3 and TRBJ1-5; 8 bases line up with TRBD1. This clonotype was obtained from a man aged 25-40 years in good health and CMV-seronegative. The sequenced material came from PBMCs. The CDR3 loop is CAISDGATGVYNQPQHF. CDR3 bases: TGTGCCATCAGTGATGGGGCGACAGGGGTCTATAATCAGCCCCAGCATTTT.